The 9 T cell receptor beta chains below come from one sample, sequenced in a study of cytomegalovirus exposure and HLA in healthy donors. Only in-frame clones appear in the TCRdb table, and some are missing; sequencing was by immunoSEQ multiplex PCR. Of over 200,000 clones listed, roughly 88% were seen once; the top ten hold under 4%. Sequenced material: PBMCs. These receptors all stem from a woman in her twenties or thirties in good health and CMV-seronegative.

The chain carries TRBV6-4 and TRBJ2-1, with D hard to call. Germline V gene sequence: CDR1 MRHNA, CDR2 SNTAGT. V was pared by 4 bases and J by 7 bases, with 5 bases between. The CDR3 runs 11 residues. CDR3 region: CASSAINEQFF. DNA of the CDR3: TGTGCCAGCAGTGCGATTAATGAGCAGTTCTTC.

The chain is built from TRBV18 and TRBJ2-1; 8 nucleotides agree with TRBD2. This CDR3 spans 16 amino acids. Germline CDR1 KGHSH, CDR2 LQKENI. J lost 9 bases, V lost 0 bases, and 10 bases had no gene match. CDR3 sequence (DNA): TGTGCCAGCTCACCACCCACCTCGGGACTAGTCGGTGAGCAGTTCTTC. Its translation: CASSPPTSGLVGEQFF.

The chain is built from TRBV11-3 and TRBJ2-1; maybe TRBD1 (5 bases). The CDR3 extends over 13 amino acids. Germline loops: CDR1 SGHNT, CDR2 YENEEA. V shed 0 bases and J shed 12 bases, with 12 bases lying between them. Written as DNA, the CDR3 is TGTGCCAGCAGCTTAGACGGCAGGGCGGCGCAGTTCTTC. Residues: CASSLDGRAAQFF.

This chain uses TRBV11-2 with TRBJ2-7, with a weak D call TRBD2 (6 bases). Germline CDR1 and CDR2: SGHAT and FQNNGV. V lost 4 bases and J lost 2, with 15 bases in between. CDR3 length equals 15 residues. CDR3: CASSSAGGRAYEQYF. The CDR3 nucleotides read TGTGCCAGCAGCTCAGCCGGGGGACGGGCCTACGAGCAGTACTTC.

As DNA, the CDR3 is TGTGCCAGCAGTTACATCCCGTCCGACTACAATGAGCAGTTCTTC. Translating it yields CASSYIPSDYNEQFF. The gene calls are TRBV6-5 and TRBJ2-1, with unresolved D. The CDR3 is 15 amino acids. V was clipped by 2 bases and J by 3 bases, with 11 bases between them. In germline, CDR1 is MNHEY, CDR2 SVGAGI.

This clone has just a few counts. J is TRBJ2-2 and V is TRBV9, with TRBD1 as a possible D gene (6 bases). The CDR3 totals 17 residues. Germline V gene data show CDR1 as SGDLS and CDR2 as YYNGEE. The ends were cut back, 4 bases at V and 1 base at J, with 17 bases in the middle. CDR3 coding DNA: TGTGCCAGCAGCTCATTTTTATGGGGGCAGAACACCGGGGAGCTGTTTTTT. As protein: CASSSFLWGQNTGELFF.

This clone has a handful of counts. Here the CDR3 reads CASSETQTGELFF. The CDR3 region has the DNA TGTGCCAGCAGTGAGACGCAGACCGGGGAGCTGTTTTTT. The V call is TRBV6-1, the J call TRBJ2-2, with no clear D. The length of the CDR3 is 13 residues. Per germline, CDR1 MNHNS and CDR2 SASEGT. V lost 3 bases and J lost 5, with 7 bases in between.

The V gene is TRBV6-4, the J gene TRBJ2-3; TRBD2 is a possible D gene (5 bases). Germline-derived CDR1 and CDR2 are MRHNA and SNTAGT. The ends were cut back, 2 bases at V and 0 bases at J, with 12 bases in the middle. The CDR3 contains 16 residues. For the CDR3, the DNA is TGTGCCAGCAGTGACGGTCCCGGGAAAAGCACAGATACGCAGTATTTT. This sequence encodes CASSDGPGKSTDTQYF.

The CDR3 DNA reads as TGCAGTGCAGGGAGCGACACTGAAGCTTTCTTT. Protein product: CSAGSDTEAFF. The V gene is TRBV20-1, the J gene TRBJ1-1; no firm D call. The CDR3 loop spans 11 amino acids. Germline V CDR1 and CDR2: DFQATT, SNEGSKA (reference sequence). V was clipped by 6 bases and J by 3 bases, with 8 bases between them.